This T cell receptor beta chain derives from a study of blood T cell repertoires in COVID-19 (dated by TCRdb to about 2020). Looking at the study overall: The collaborator samples originated in the United States, Italy and Spain and spanned the acute and convalescent phases of COVID-19. The material from the prospective study consisted of cDNA or gDNA derived from T cells, B-cell-depleted T cells, or PBMCs. The dataset comprised deeply sampled blood TCRbeta repertoires from subjects exposed to, actively infected with, or recovered from COVID-19. The repertoires were made available in a free public database intended to serve as a resource for research on the immune response to SARS-CoV-2. The samples were drawn from the first 160 participants of the ongoing ImmuneRACE study and from over a thousand subjects provided by 6 global collaborators. A de-identified subject ID, COVID-19 status, age in years and sex were almost always included in the sample metadata. HLA class I and class II types, where available, came from metadata supplied by the sample provider rather than from assay-based typing.

Beyond this particular receptor, the publication reports: The amount of clinical and demographic metadata varied by source and participant and was provided uncurated.

The immunoSEQ Assay, a bias-controlled multiplex PCR, was used to amplify TCRbeta CDR3 regions from genomic DNA. The published analysis was carried out like this. The number of nucleated cells in each sample was estimated by amplification of reference gene primers within the assay. To quantify the absolute abundance of each unique TCRbeta CDR3 rearrangement, sequence reads were collapsed and filtered. For each sample, productive Simpson clonality was calculated as the square root of Simpson's diversity index over productive rearrangements. TCRdb stores this immuneACCESS table with in-frame sequences only. Part of the clones is absent; in the studies checked, under half of the shortfall reflects unresolved V genes, and no reason is known for the rest. That table furnishes V, J and clone size, whereas the DNA furnished D and trimming. The sample has some 320,000 clones on record, around 85% of them singletons. Approximately 7.5% of the sample is held by the ten biggest clonotypes.

Sequences LGHDT (CDR1) and YNNKEL (CDR2) are obtained from the germline V gene (reference sequence). The CDR3, cysteine through phenylalanine, is 14 amino acids long. CDR3 DNA only is kept here, 42 bases in frame from base 1. The V and J ends are trimmed by 1 base and 7 bases, leaving 13 bases between them. The sample holds a few counts of this clone. Its specific antigen is unknown. Base qualities were left out, and no much larger clone turns up one base away. Whole blood was collected in K2EDTA tubes by collaborating institutions according to the institutions' own protocols. For TCRbeta analysis, collaborators shipped samples as frozen whole blood, isolated PBMCs, or DNA extracted from either of those sample types.

The rearranged chain carries TRBV3-1 (or the pseudogene TRBV3-2) and TRBJ2-5, with a tentative D gene TRBD2 over 5 matching bases. The sequenced sample consisted of peripheral blood. The TCR originated in a human donor in a cohort sampled during active COVID-19. The CDR3: CASSQAGSLGTQYF. DNA sequence: TGTGCCAGCAGCCAAGCGGGGTCCCTGGGGACCCAGTACTTC.